This TCR beta chain was recorded in a study of CD8 T cells in Susac syndrome. V dropped 0 bases and J dropped 7 bases, with 7 bases sitting between them. Germline loops: CDR1 MRHNA, CDR2 SNTAGT. This CDR3 has 13 residues. RNA was extracted with the RNeasy kit, and a quantity of roughly 0.45 to 1 ug was reverse transcribed using random hexamers. TCRdb used MiXCR to reprocess the immunoSEQ multiplex PCR reads, holding one entry per CDR3 protein. The table has roughly 200,000 distinct CDR3 sequences, around 94% seen once. This receptor was identified in a human donor with Susac syndrome. What was sequenced was CD4+ T cells from PBMCs. The chain employs TRBV6-4 and TRBJ2-1; D not resolved. Written as DNA, the CDR3 is TGTGCCAGCAGTGACTCGATGGGGAATGAGCAGTTCTTC. Translating gives CASSDSMGNEQFF.